This T cell receptor (beta chain) was profiled in a study of blood T cell repertoires in COVID-19. This clone was found a few times. Profiling relied on immunoSEQ multiplex PCR, and the TCRdb table lists in-frame clones only, not all of them. This sample carries around 65,000 clones, approximately 80% of them seen once, and the ten largest clones take approximately 6.4%. Germline lookup yields CDR1 SGHRS and CDR2 YFSETQ. The ends were cut back, 0 bases at V and 2 bases at J, with 8 bases in the middle. This CDR3 has 14 residues. The rearrangement links TRBV5-1 to TRBJ1-2; D uncertain. Material: peripheral blood. This sequence originates from a woman between 45 and 65 years old with active or convalescent COVID-19. The CDR3: CASSLGLPNYGYTF. The CDR3 region has the DNA TGCGCCAGCAGCTTGGGACTTCCGAACTATGGCTACACCTTC.